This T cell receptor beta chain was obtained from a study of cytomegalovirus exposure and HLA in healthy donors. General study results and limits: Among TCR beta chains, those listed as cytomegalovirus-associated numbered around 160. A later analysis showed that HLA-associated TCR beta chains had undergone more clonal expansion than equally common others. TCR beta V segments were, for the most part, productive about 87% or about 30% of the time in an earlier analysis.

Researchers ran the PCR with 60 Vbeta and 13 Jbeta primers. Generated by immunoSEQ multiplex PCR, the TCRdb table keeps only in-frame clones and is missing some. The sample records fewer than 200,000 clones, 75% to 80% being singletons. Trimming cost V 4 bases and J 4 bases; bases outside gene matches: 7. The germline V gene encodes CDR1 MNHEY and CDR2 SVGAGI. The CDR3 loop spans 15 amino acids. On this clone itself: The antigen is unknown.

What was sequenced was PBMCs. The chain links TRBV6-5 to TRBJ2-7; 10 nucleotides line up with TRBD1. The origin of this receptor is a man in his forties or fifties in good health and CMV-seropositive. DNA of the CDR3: TGTGCCAGCAGTTCATCGGCGGGACAGGGGTACGAGCAGTACTTC. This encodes CASSSSAGQGYEQYF.